These 30 T cell receptor beta chains share one sample of origin, sequenced in a study of memory CD4+ T cells and cytomegalovirus serostatus. Profiling relied on immunoSEQ multiplex PCR, and the TCRdb table lists in-frame clones only, not all of them. There are around 76,000 clones in the sample; roughly 78% occur only once, and 2.5% to 3% lies in the top ten. Single viable CD3+CD4+CD8-CD45RO+ cells were sorted as the memory CD4+ T cells. Sequenced input: memory CD4+ T cells from blood. The receptor set was obtained from an adult in good health and CMV-seropositive.

This clone was detected only once. The chain links TRBV29-1 to TRBJ1-6; weak D call: TRBD1 (5 bases). Germline CDR1 SQVTM, CDR2 ANQGSEA. The CDR3 extends over 14 amino acids. Trimming took off 4 bases at V and 6 bases at J, with 13 bases between the two ends. The CDR3 sequence: CSVAAGRFNSPLHF. CDR3 bases: TGCAGCGTTGCAGCGGGACGGTTTAATTCACCCCTCCACTTT.

This chain joins TRBV5-1 and TRBJ2-1; D remains ambiguous. Trimming removed 0 bases at V and 8 bases at J, with 15 bases between. The CDR3 sequence is 15 residues long. The germline V gene has CDR1 SGHRS and CDR2 YFSETQ. The chain's CDR3 is CASSLEGLGSHEQFF. The CDR3, as DNA: TGCGCCAGCAGCTTGGAAGGCCTAGGAAGTCATGAGCAGTTCTTC.

The V call is TRBV27, the J call TRBJ1-2; D possibly corresponds to TRBD1 (5 bases). The V gene's germline CDR1 is MNHEY and CDR2 SMNVEV (reference sequence). The CDR3 length is 14 residues. V lost 8 bases and J lost 8, with 21 bases in between. Here the CDR3 reads CASRFRDGAGGYTF. Here the CDR3 DNA reads TGTGCCAGCCGCTTTCGAGATGGGGCTGGGGGCTACACCTTC.

This clone was observed a handful of times. J is TRBJ1-5 and V is TRBV10-2; D not resolved. Germline-derived CDR1 and CDR2 are WSHSY and SAAADI. Trimming took off 3 bases at V and 7 bases at J, with 10 bases between the two ends. The CDR3 totals 13 residues. The CDR3 loop reads CASSDALDQPQHF. CDR3 in DNA: TGCGCCAGCAGTGATGCCCTGGACCAGCCCCAGCATTTT.

The V gene is TRBV6-5, the J gene TRBJ2-2; 8 bases map to TRBD2. The V gene end was trimmed by 2 bases and the J gene end by 9 bases; junction bases not matched to a gene: 5. Germline CDR1 is MNHEY and CDR2 is SVGAGI. This CDR3 spans 14 amino acids. CDR3 amino acids: CASSYERESRELFF. The CDR3 coding sequence is TGTGCCAGCAGTTACGAGCGGGAGTCTAGGGAGCTGTTTTTT.

V gene TRBV18 combines with J gene TRBJ1-1; tentatively, D is TRBD1 (6 bases). This CDR3 is built from 15 residues. Germline CDR1 is KGHSH and CDR2 is LQKENI. With 6 bases removed from V and 2 bases from J, the gap between germline ends came to 16 bases. The CDR3 DNA is TGTGCCAGCTCGCAGGCATGGACAGACAACACTGAAGCTTTCTTT. This codes for CASSQAWTDNTEAFF. Full variable domain (outside the CDR3, taken from reference TRBV18 and TRBJ1-1): NAGVMQNPRHLVRRRGQEARLRCSPMKGHSHVYWYRQLPEEGLKFMVYLQKENIIDESGMPKERFSAEFPKEGPSILRIQQVVRGDSAAYFCASSQAWTDNTEAFFGQGTRLTVV.

The chain couples TRBV9 to TRBJ1-2; tentative D call: TRBD1 (5 bases). The V end lost 0 bases, the J end lost 3 bases, and 6 bases lay between the germline ends. This CDR3 spans 13 amino acids. Looked up from germline, CDR1 is SGDLS and CDR2 is YYNGEE. The CDR3 bases are TGTGCCAGCAGCGTAGGGGGGGACTATGGCTACACCTTC. Translating gives CASSVGGDYGYTF.

Of note for this clone: Other DNA sequences within the sample encode an identical CDR3. V and J are TRBV30 and TRBJ2-1; 10 nucleotides line up with TRBD2. CDR1 GTSNPN and CDR2 SVGIG come from the germline V gene (reference sequence). This CDR3 comprises 15 residues. The V gene end was trimmed by 0 bases and the J gene end by 6 bases; junction bases not matched to a gene: 5. CDR3 sequence (DNA): TGTGCCTGGAGTGTGCCCAGCGGGGGGGGCAATGAGCAGTTCTTC. Translation gives CAWSVPSGGGNEQFF.

In this sample, this clone is medium-sized (0.01 to 0.1%). The chain couples TRBV29-1 to TRBJ1-2; D might be TRBD1 (5 bases). From germline, CDR1 is SQVTM and CDR2 ANQGSEA. This CDR3 comprises 12 residues. V gave up 1 base and J gave up 8 bases, with 11 bases separating them. This CDR3 reads CSVEGLGRGYTF. The DNA of the CDR3 is TGCAGCGTTGAAGGGTTGGGACGCGGCTACACCTTC.

V and J are TRBV5-1 and TRBJ1-2; D uncertain. The V gene lost 4 bases and the J gene lost 1 base, with 11 bases spanning the gap. Germline CDR1 is SGHRS and CDR2 is YFSETQ. The CDR3 contains 14 residues. Here the CDR3 DNA reads TGCGCCAGCAGCCCGCCCACAGTTAACTATGGCTACACCTTC. Translating it yields CASSPPTVNYGYTF.

To note about this clone: Mismatch with germline at one junction end may stem from a read error. CDR3 bases: TGTGCCAGCAGTGTATCAGGGACAGTGAACACTGAAGCTTTCTTT. It is translated as CASSVSGTVNTEAFF. The chain carries TRBV27 and TRBJ1-1; the match to TRBD1 covers 7 bases. The length of the CDR3 is 15 residues. CDR1 is MNHEY, CDR2 SMNVEV, per germline (reference sequence).

This clone has only a few counts. The chain joins TRBV30 to TRBJ1-2; D unresolved. The CDR3 is made up of 12 amino acids. The V gene lost 3 bases and the J gene lost 4 bases, with 9 bases spanning the gap. Germline CDR1 is GTSNPN and CDR2 is SVGIG (reference sequence). DNA of the CDR3: TGTGCCTGGAGCTTCGGGAGCTATGGCTACACCTTC. Its protein is CAWSFGSYGYTF.

This rearrangement joins TRBV2 to TRBJ1-4; D may be TRBD1 (5 bases). V was shortened by 3 bases and J by 7 bases, with 12 bases between the two germline ends. The length of the CDR3 is 14 residues. Germline loops: CDR1 SNHLY, CDR2 FYNNEI. CDR3 residues: CASSEGRGVEKLFF. The CDR3 DNA follows: TGTGCCAGCAGTGAGGGGCGCGGGGTTGAAAAACTGTTTTTT. Complete variable domain (other parts from reference TRBV2 and TRBJ1-4): EPEVTQTPSHQVTQMGQEVILRCVPISNHLYFYWYRQILGQKVEFLVSFYNNEISEKSEIFDDQFSVERPDGSNFTLKIRSTKLEDSAMYFCASSEGRGVEKLFFGSGTQLSVL.

This clone was detected ten times or more. The chain employs TRBV7-2 and TRBJ2-3, with a tentative D call TRBD2 (6 bases). V was trimmed by 6 bases and J by 0 bases, leaving 16 bases between them. CDR3 size: 16 residues. The V gene's germline CDR1 is SGHTA and CDR2 FQGNSA. The CDR3 region is CASSSDYPHSTDTQYF. The CDR3 DNA reads TGTGCCAGCAGTTCGGACTACCCCCATAGCACAGATACGCAGTATTTT.

This chain uses TRBV7-2 with TRBJ2-2, with D maybe TRBD1 (7 bases). CDR1 is SGHTA and CDR2 is FQGNSA in the germline V gene. The CDR3 spans 14 residues. V was cut by 5 bases and J by 4 bases, with 11 bases left in between. This chain's CDR3 is CASSPGGTTGELFF. The CDR3 DNA sequence: TGTGCCAGCAGCCCAGGGGGGACCACCGGGGAGCTGTTTTTT.

The V and J genes are TRBV5-1 and TRBJ2-5, with 8 positions matching TRBD1. The CDR3 loop spans 14 amino acids. Germline assignment: CDR1 SGHRS and CDR2 YFSETQ. V gave up 2 bases and J gave up 4 bases; unmatched junction bases: 4. CDR3 nucleotides: TGCGCCAGCAGCTTTCAGGGGGCGGGAGAGACCCAGTACTTC. It encodes CASSFQGAGETQYF. Combining the CDR3 with reference TRBV5-1 and TRBJ2-5 gives the whole variable domain KAGVTQTPRYLIKTRGQQVTLSCSPISGHRSVSWYQQTPGQGLQFLFEYFSETQRNKGNFPGRFSGRQFSNSRSEMNVSTLELGDSALYLCASSFQGAGETQYFGPGTRLLVL.

The chain is built from TRBV6-1 and TRBJ2-2, with D possibly TRBD2 on 6 matching bases. CDR1 is MNHNS, CDR2 SASEGT, per germline. V was trimmed by 8 bases and J by 2 bases, leaving 12 bases between them. The CDR3 spans 14 residues. For the CDR3, the DNA is TGTGCCAGCGGGCGGACTATCAACACCGGGGAGCTGTTTTTT. This encodes CASGRTINTGELFF.

The V and J genes are TRBV6-1 and TRBJ1-2; D remains unclear. Trimming took 6 bases from V and 4 from J, leaving 15 bases between them. Germline V CDR1 and CDR2: MNHNS, SASEGT. The CDR3 is made up of 14 amino acids. CDR3 in DNA: TGTGCCAGCAGCGCCCTGGCAGCGGGCTATGGCTACACCTTC. It codes for CASSALAAGYGYTF.

This clone was detected a few times. This chain uses TRBV2 with TRBJ1-2, with no clear D. Germline lookup yields CDR1 SNHLY and CDR2 FYNNEI. The V gene lost 1 base and the J gene lost 4 bases, with 4 bases spanning the gap. CDR3 length equals 12 residues. This chain's CDR3 is CASSEDSYGYTF. CDR3 DNA sequence: TGTGCCAGCAGTGAAGACAGCTATGGCTACACCTTC.

The chain couples TRBV6-5 to TRBJ2-3, with D tentatively TRBD2 (6 bases). The CDR3 length is 14 residues. Germline assignment: CDR1 MNHEY and CDR2 SVGAGI. V lost 8 bases to trimming and J lost 0 bases, with 12 bases between them. The CDR3 region has the DNA TGTGCCAGCCGATCGGCGGGGAGCACAGATACGCAGTATTTT. Amino acids: CASRSAGSTDTQYF.

This clone was detected only once. V usage is TRBV14 and J usage is TRBJ2-7; 9 bases are a match to TRBD2. Germline loops: CDR1 SGHDN, CDR2 FVKESK. The length of the CDR3 is 14 residues. J gave up 2 bases and V 2 bases, and 1 base lay outside the gene matches. This chain's CDR3 is CASSQLAGTYEQYF. The CDR3 nucleotides are TGTGCCAGCAGCCAACTAGCGGGGACCTACGAGCAGTACTTC.

The V and J genes are TRBV28 and TRBJ2-6; 9 bases are shared with TRBD1. The CDR3 is 17 residues long. After removal of 5 bases from V and 3 bases from J, the junction contained 8 bases not matched to a gene. Germline V gives CDR1 MDHEN, CDR2 SYDVKM. For the CDR3, the DNA is TGTGCCAGCAGTCGGGGACAGGGAGGGCATGGGGCCAACGTCCTGACTTTC. Translating it yields CASSRGQGGHGANVLTF.

This clone occurred once. The CDR3 spells CASSAGGQGVNTEAFF. CDR3 bases: TGTGCCAGTAGTGCGGGAGGACAGGGTGTGAACACTGAAGCTTTCTTT. The V gene is TRBV19, the J gene TRBJ1-1, with 8 positions matching TRBD1. V shed 5 bases, J shed 0 bases, and the junction held 8 bases outside the gene matches. The CDR3 totals 16 residues. Germline V gene data show CDR1 as LNHDA and CDR2 as SQIVND (reference sequence).

The chain carries TRBV2 and TRBJ1-6, with D uncertain. The V end was cut by 7 bases, the J end by 9 bases, with 13 bases between. CDR3 length: 13 residues. The germline gives CDR1 SNHLY, CDR2 FYNNEI. The CDR3 here is CASTDLEGSPLHF. As DNA, the CDR3 is TGTGCCAGCACCGATCTGGAGGGTTCACCCCTCCACTTT. Variable domain in full (rest from reference TRBV2 and TRBJ1-6): EPEVTQTPSHQVTQMGQEVILRCVPISNHLYFYWYRQILGQKVEFLVSFYNNEISEKSEIFDDQFSVERPDGSNFTLKIRSTKLEDSAMYFCASTDLEGSPLHFGNGTRLTVT.

This chain uses TRBV5-4 with TRBJ2-1; D might be TRBD2 (7 bases). V lost 2 bases and J 7 bases, leaving 16 bases between the germline ends. Per the germline V gene, CDR1 is SGHNT and CDR2 is YYREEE (reference sequence). This CDR3 contains 15 residues. The CDR3 loop is CASSFEGGLENEQFF. CDR3 coding DNA: TGTGCCAGCAGCTTTGAGGGGGGGCTGGAGAATGAGCAGTTCTTC.

The rearrangement joins TRBV11-2 to TRBJ1-1; TRBD1 matches at 9 bases. Germline V gene data show CDR1 as SGHAT and CDR2 as FQNNGV. This CDR3 contains 14 residues. V trimming: 6 bases; J trimming: 4 bases; junction bases outside the gene matches: 6. The CDR3 loop is CASRPNRGLTEAFF. For the CDR3, the DNA is TGTGCCAGCAGACCCAACAGGGGGCTCACTGAAGCTTTCTTT.

The rearrangement links TRBV2 to TRBJ1-1; 7 bases align to TRBD1. V lost 3 bases to trimming and J lost 3 bases; unmatched junction nucleotides: 10. Germline CDR1 SNHLY, CDR2 FYNNEI. This CDR3 spans 16 amino acids. The CDR3 region has the DNA TGTGCCAGCAGTGAGTGGGCTACAGGGGTTGACACTGAAGCTTTCTTT. Translating gives CASSEWATGVDTEAFF.

This chain links TRBV10-3 with TRBJ1-3, with 7 bases identical to TRBD1. The germline V gene has CDR1 ENHRY and CDR2 SYGVKD. The CDR3 covers 16 residues. V shed 6 bases, J shed 0 bases, and the junction held 8 bases outside the gene matches. The CDR3 spells CAISPTGTISGNTIYF. The CDR3 DNA follows: TGTGCCATCAGCCCGACAGGGACTATCTCTGGAAACACCATATATTTT.

The V call is TRBV6-5, the J call TRBJ1-2, with unresolved D. V was cut by 7 bases and J by 5 bases, with 11 bases left in between. Germline values: CDR1 MNHEY, CDR2 SVGAGI. CDR3 size: 12 residues. The CDR3 here is CASTTGEYGYTF. The CDR3 DNA reads as TGTGCCAGCACCACGGGTGAATATGGCTACACCTTC.

In its sample, this clone was seen once. The chain recombines TRBV29-1 with TRBJ2-7; D is perhaps TRBD1 or TRBD2 (5 bases each). The ends were cut back, 5 bases at V and 3 bases at J, with 14 bases in the middle. CDR1 is SQVTM, CDR2 ANQGSEA, per germline. This CDR3 spans 13 amino acids. This CDR3 is CSVSRGPDYEQYF. The DNA of the CDR3 is TGCAGCGTTTCCCGGGGACCTGACTACGAGCAGTACTTC.